This T cell receptor beta chain was captured in a study of regulatory T cells in long-lasting Graves disease (TCRdb year 2021). With respect to the entire study: Newly diagnosed Graves' disease patients had taken antithyroid drugs for less than 3 months. This study used TCR sequencing and RNA sequencing of peripheral blood to compare persistent Graves' disease patients against newly diagnosed Graves' disease patients. The study was registered as a clinical trial and conducted in China. A total of 33 samples were covered by TCR sequencing, comprising approximately 13 persistent and around 20 newly diagnosed Graves' disease patients.

To note about this clonotype: Its target antigen remains unknown. Germline and junction disagree at one end, which may indicate a read error.

The method behind the library was multiplex PCR. The listed sequencing device is Illumina HiSeq 4000. iRepertoire HTBI primers and Arm-PCR amplification of CDR3 regions were used to construct TCR beta libraries. Before sequencing, the PCR products went through gel purification. In the source study's methods: Across samples, 55 to 80 TRBV and over 11 TRBJ segments were identified and used for gene usage analysis of CDR3 amino acid clonotypes. Filtered high-quality paired reads were merged into contigs using COPE and FqMerger. BLAST was used to align contigs to IMGT TRBV, TRBD and TRBJ reference genes, and CDR3 was defined according to IMGT. Any clonotype with a frequency above 0.1% was counted as a highly expanded clone. Shannon entropy was used to measure repertoire diversity, and the Gini coefficient was used to measure V-J evenness. Clonotypes shared by more than one individual were considered public. The public sequencing data were trimmed at Q25 with fastp and processed into clonotypes with MiXCR by TCRdb, which kept only in-frame beta chains. Each CDR3 protein appears once, grouped with its most common genes and DNA. The V and J calls follow TCRdb's processing rather than the paper's. Counted in this sample were roughly 420,000 distinct CDR3 sequences; over 15% of them appeared once. 20% to 25% of the sample is in the top ten clones.

The sample's time point label is to be understood as: newly diagnosed GD, antithyroid drugs for less than 3 months. For both TCR sequencing and RNA sequencing, RNA was extracted from PBMCs in TRIzol. Graves' disease was diagnosed according to American Thyroid Association guidelines. Patients were recruited from an endocrinology department in Xi'an, China. Each patient gave 9 to 10 milliliters of peripheral blood, collected in an EDTA anticoagulant tube. Ficoll Paque Plus density gradient separation was used to isolate PBMCs, and no further T cell sorting was done. RNA quality was checked with an Agilent 2100 Bioanalyzer and agarose gel, and concentration with a NanoDrop 2000. The paper's findings and limits, for the study overall: Only peripheral blood was studied, because thyroid tissue, the primary lesion, was inaccessible. Persistent Graves' disease patients showed lower TCR Shannon entropy and fewer highly expanded clones than newly diagnosed patients, suggesting clonal expansion. Persistent disease showed preferential use of TRBV28, TRBJ1-2 and TRBJ2-5, whereas newly diagnosed disease favored TRBV20-1 and TRBJ2-1. More public clonotypes were shared among persistent patients (fewer than 3,000) than among newly diagnosed patients (under 1,000). The authors noted that the small sample size was a limitation that may lower accuracy. Only the TCR beta chain was sequenced and analyzed.

CDR1 is given as MNHEY and CDR2 as SVGEGT, both from the germline V gene. Including the terminal cysteine and phenylalanine, the CDR3 comprises 16 residues. The sequence is cut down to CDR3 DNA, 48 bases in frame from base 1. These data also featured in a second study, about T cells in Graves' hyperthyroidism and ophthalmopathy. The second study reports: Stable Graves' hyperthyroidism was defined as no progression to ophthalmopathy during 18 months of follow-up. Hyperthyroidism patients were newly diagnosed, with disease duration under 2 months, and aged 18 to 65 years. Exclusion was applied to patients with uncontrolled infections, other autoimmune diseases, pregnancy or lactation. Diagnoses were based on clinical symptoms, serum thyroxine and TRAb, thyroid ultrasound and orbital computed tomography. The TCR CDR3 was subjected to a first round of RT-PCR using the HTBI primer set and the Qiagen OneStep RT-PCR kit. Blood samples also contained most of the expanded thyroid clonotypes (frequency above 0.001), which suggests that blood repertoires may reflect thyroid immune responses. Ophthalmopathy was separated from stable hyperthyroidism by a 13 V-J signature model, with approximately 89% sensitivity and 81% to 82% specificity obtained in cross-validation and 80%/75% obtained in testing. In validation, progression to ophthalmopathy was predicted by the model with nearly 71% sensitivity and around 76% specificity, a median of about 6 months before onset. TCR V-J signatures able to tell the groups apart were searched for in a discovery cohort of more than 90 patients, of whom over 40 had Graves' ophthalmopathy and 57 had stable Graves' hyperthyroidism. An independent validation cohort of under 20 hyperthyroidism patients and about 16 patients who later progressed to ophthalmopathy tested prospective prediction of ophthalmopathy. The 90 to 100 discovery patients were randomly split 7:3 into training and test sets. In roughly six Graves' hyperthyroidism patients, the study also compared T-cell repertoires from thyroid tissue with T-cell repertoires from blood. Once sampling was done, hyperthyroidism patients were given methimazole at a starting dose of 30 mg daily, whereas ophthalmopathy patients were given high-dose intravenous methylprednisolone. The libraries were constructed in a second round of multiplex PCR and then size-selected and purified. Paired-end sequencing of the libraries was performed with 100 bp reads on an Illumina HiSeq2000. SOAPnuke was used to process the raw data, removing reads that contained adapters or uncalled bases, had a mean Phred below 15, or lacked an exact match to the constant primer or identifier. COPE v1.2.5 was used to merge high-quality paired reads, and clonotypes were defined as unique nucleotide sequences. MiTCR v1.1 was used to align clonotypes to the IMGT TRBV, TRBD and TRBJ reference segments. The analysis included only V-J combinations with a frequency above 0.0001, which together covered 99% to 99.2% of the repertoires. The TCS score was defined as the ratio of F50 (clonal expansion) to E x V (chaos), calculated using BLOSUM62-based TCRdist between CDR3 peptides within each V-J. Welch's t-statistics and random forest reduced fewer than 550 V-J features to roughly 13, which were used in a naive Bayes classifier (R e1071). No statistical method was used to set the sample size in advance, and investigators knew the group allocation. TCR Vbeta CDR3 sequencing of 120 to 150 peripheral blood samples (over 40 ophthalmopathy, about 75 hyperthyroidism and approximately 17 progressor patients) is reported in the paper.

This clonotype was sampled from a woman between 18 and 30 years old with Graves disease. Donor details come from another sample of the same person, matched by shared clones. The sequencing here drew on peripheral blood mononuclear cells (PBMCs), taken at new diagnosis, from a patient treated with antithyroid drugs. The chain employs TRBV6-2 or TRBV6-3 and TRBJ2-3, with TRBD2 as a weak D call on 6 bases. This receptor has the CDR3 CASSHGTSLMVDTRYF. At the DNA level, the sequence is TGTGCCAGCAGCCATGGGACTTCCTTAATGGTAGATACGCGGTATTTT.